In this sample, the clone carrying this T cell receptor (beta chain) turned up a few times. Its target is unknown. The record originates from a study of cytomegalovirus exposure and HLA in healthy donors. Overall study context: Most genotyped donors, 81% of 350 to 500, had Caucasian-associated genetic ancestry. Study results and limitations: TCR beta chains associated with HLA were, in a later analysis, more clonally expanded than equally common others. Sequencing likely caused a cluster of highly shared sequence variants. As immune exposure information, only CMV serostatus was available.

Vbeta (60) and Jbeta (13) primers were used in the PCR. The assay was immunoSEQ multiplex PCR, and TCRdb's table has in-frame clones only and misses some. The table includes about 180,000 clones, approximately 73% detected once. The V and J ends lost 1 base and 9 bases, in that order; junction bases with no gene match: 11. This CDR3 is 17 amino acids long. The V gene's germline CDR1 is SGHDT and CDR2 YYEEEE. The TCR comes from a woman between 25 and 40 years old in good health and CMV-seropositive. The sample comprised PBMCs. This chain uses TRBV5-6 with TRBJ2-1, with TRBD2 identical over 12 bases. CDR3: CASSLPSGGAHVPEQFF. CDR3 DNA: TGTGCCAGCAGCTTGCCTAGCGGGGGGGCCCACGTTCCTGAGCAGTTCTTC.